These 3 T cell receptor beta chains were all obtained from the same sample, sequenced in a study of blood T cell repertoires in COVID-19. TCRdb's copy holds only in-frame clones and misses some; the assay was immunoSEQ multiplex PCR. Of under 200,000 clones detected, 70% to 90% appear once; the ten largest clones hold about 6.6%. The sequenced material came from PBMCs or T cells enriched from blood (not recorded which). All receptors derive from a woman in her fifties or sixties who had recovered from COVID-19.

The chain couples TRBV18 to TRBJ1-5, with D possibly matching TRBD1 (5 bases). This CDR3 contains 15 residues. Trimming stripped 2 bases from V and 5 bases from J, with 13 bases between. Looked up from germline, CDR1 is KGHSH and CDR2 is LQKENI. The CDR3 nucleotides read TGTGCCAGCTCACCAAGGGGTAGAACGGATCAGCCCCAGCATTTT. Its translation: CASSPRGRTDQPQHF.

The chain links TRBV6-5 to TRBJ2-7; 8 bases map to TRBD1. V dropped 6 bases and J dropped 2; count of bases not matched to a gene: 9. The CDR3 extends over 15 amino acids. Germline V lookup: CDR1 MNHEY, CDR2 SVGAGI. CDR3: CASSRGQVLTYEQYF. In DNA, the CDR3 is TGTGCCAGCAGCCGGGGACAGGTCCTGACCTACGAGCAGTACTTC.

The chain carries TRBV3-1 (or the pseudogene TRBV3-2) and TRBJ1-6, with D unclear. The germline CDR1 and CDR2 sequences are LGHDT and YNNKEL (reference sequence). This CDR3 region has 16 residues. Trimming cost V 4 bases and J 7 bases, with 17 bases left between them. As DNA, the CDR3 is TGTGCCAGCAGCCCGACGCAGCAGGATTGGAATTCACCCCTCCACTTT. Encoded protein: CASSPTQQDWNSPLHF.